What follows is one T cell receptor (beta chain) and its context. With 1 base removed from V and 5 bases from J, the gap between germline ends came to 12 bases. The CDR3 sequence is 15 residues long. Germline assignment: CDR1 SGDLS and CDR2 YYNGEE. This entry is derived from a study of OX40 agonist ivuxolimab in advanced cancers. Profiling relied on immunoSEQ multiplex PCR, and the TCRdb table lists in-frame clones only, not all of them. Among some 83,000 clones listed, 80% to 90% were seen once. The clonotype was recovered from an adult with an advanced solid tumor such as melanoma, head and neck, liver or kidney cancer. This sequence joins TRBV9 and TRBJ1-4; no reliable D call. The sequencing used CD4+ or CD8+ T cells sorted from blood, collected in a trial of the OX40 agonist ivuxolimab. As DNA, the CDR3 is TGTGCCAGCAGCGTATTCGAACAGTTCAATGAAAAACTGTTTTTT. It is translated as CASSVFEQFNEKLFF. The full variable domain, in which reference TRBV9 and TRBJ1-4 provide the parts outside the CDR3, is DSGVTQTPKHLITATGQRVTLRCSPRSGDLSVYWYQQSLDQGLQFLIQYYNGEERAKGNILERFSAQQFPDLHSELNLSSLELGDSALYFCASSVFEQFNEKLFFGSGTQLSVL.